This TCR beta chain was obtained from a study of blood T cell repertoires in COVID-19. Study context: The United States, Italy and Spain were the sources of the acute and convalescent COVID-19 samples. The cDNA or gDNA used as material had been derived from T cells, B-cell-depleted T cells, or PBMCs.

V was trimmed by 1 base and J by 7 bases, leaving 20 bases between them. The CDR3 has 16 residues. The germline CDR1 and CDR2 sequences are SGHRS and YFSETQ. As handled by the study authors: Reference gene primer amplification yielded estimated nucleated cell counts. Clones were sequenced by immunoSEQ multiplex PCR, and TCRdb holds only the in-frame ones, with some missing. That table is the source of V, J and clone size, and D and trimming were worked out from the DNA. The sample yields 200,000 or so clones, roughly 80% seen once. The origin of this receptor is a woman aged 25-40 years with acute or convalescent COVID-19. The sample taken for sequencing was peripheral blood. The genes are TRBV5-1 and TRBJ1-2, with TRBD1 as a possible D gene (6 bases). The CDR3 reads CASSLSPRGQLGGYTF. CDR3 coding DNA: TGCGCCAGCAGCTTGTCTCCCCGCGGACAGCTAGGTGGCTACACCTTC.